This TCR beta chain was documented in a study of T cell responses to AZD1222 COVID-19 vaccine. Findings and limits, study-wide: Two AZD1222 doses significantly raised spike-specific TCR breadth and depth over controls. Dominant CD4 TCR responses targeted spike regions 160-218 and 743-854. All repertoire sampling was performed exclusively after the peak T cell response.

Pooled samples include second doses given at about 4 or 12 weeks. The repertoire was sequenced with immunoSEQ multiplex PCR; TCRdb's copy has only in-frame clones and lacks some. This table holds 75,000 or so clones, approximately 90% found once. The ends lost 7 bases at V and 5 bases at J; junction bases unmatched: 24. The CDR3 has 20 residues. CDR1 and CDR2 (germline): LNHDA, SQIVND (reference sequence). This clone was detected a few times. Its target is unknown. The chain carries TRBV19 and TRBJ2-1; 9 nucleotides line up with TRBD2. This material consisted of peripheral blood, taken 28 days after the second AZD1222 dose. The receptor's source is an adult who received the AZD1222 COVID-19 vaccine. The CDR3 coding sequence is TGTGCCAGTACCTATAGGTCTAGCGGGATAGCCACGTCCACCAACAATGAGCAGTTCTTC. Protein product: CASTYRSSGIATSTNNEQFF.